This TCR beta chain was sequenced during a study of CD8+CD57+ T cells in acquired aplastic anemia. CDR3 length: 14 amino acids. Germline CDR1 and CDR2: SSHAT and FNYEAQ (reference sequence). The sequenced patients had an expansion of CD8+CD57+ cells seen by flow cytometry. CDR3 and TCR beta VDJ profiling relied on a genomic DNA template. TCRdb independently ran MiXCR on the reads; one entry per CDR3 protein. The sample lists roughly 500,000 distinct CDR3 sequences, more than 25% occurring once. Ten or more counts support this clonotype. An end of the junction does not agree with germline; a read error may underlie this.

The genes are TRBV7-7 and TRBJ2-2, with 9 bases lining up with TRBD1. The receptor comes from a human donor with aplastic anemia. Sequencing used sorted CD4+, CD8+, or CD8+CD57+ T cells (not recorded which) from PBMCs. The CDR3 region is CASSPDRGTGELFF. CDR3 DNA sequence: TGTGCTAGCAGTCCGGACAGGGGAACCGGGGAGCTGTTTTTT. Full variable domain (missing parts from reference TRBV7-7 and TRBJ2-2): GAGVSQSPRYKVTKRGQDVTLRCDPISSHATLYWYQQALGQGPEFLTYFNYEAQPDKSGLPSDRFSAERPEGSISTLTIQRTEQRDSAMYRCASSPDRGTGELFFGEGSRLTVL.